These 26 T cell receptor beta chains share one sample of origin, sequenced in a study of blood T cell repertoires in COVID-19. Clones were sequenced by immunoSEQ multiplex PCR, and TCRdb holds only the in-frame ones, with some missing. The table includes roughly 200,000 clones, about 91% detected once. Sequenced input: peripheral blood. The receptor source for this set is a woman in her 30s with acute or convalescent COVID-19.

The chain couples TRBV18 to TRBJ2-7; 10 nucleotides match TRBD1. V shed 3 bases, J shed 3 bases, and the junction held 2 bases outside the gene matches. This CDR3 has 14 amino acids. CDR1 is KGHSH and CDR2 is LQKENI in the germline V gene. CDR3: CASSPWTGGYEQYF. For the CDR3, the DNA is TGTGCCAGCTCACCCTGGACAGGGGGCTACGAGCAGTACTTC.

The J gene is TRBJ2-7, the V gene TRBV10-2; weak D call: TRBD2 (5 bases). Germline V gene data show CDR1 as WSHSY and CDR2 as SAAADI. Trimming stripped 10 bases from V and 0 bases from J, with 10 bases between. The CDR3 has 12 amino acids. The CDR3 is CATTDSSYEQYF. The CDR3 bases are TGCGCCACGACGGACTCCTCCTACGAGCAGTACTTC.

The rearrangement joins TRBV4-1 to TRBJ2-1; TRBD2 matches 7 bases. The CDR3 contains 16 residues. Trimming at V came to 0 bases and at J to 9 bases, leaving 11 bases not matched to a gene. The germline CDR1 and CDR2 sequences are MGHRA and YSYEKL. This CDR3 reads CASSQDPRTRVLEQFF. DNA of the CDR3: TGCGCCAGCAGCCAAGATCCCCGGACTAGGGTTCTTGAGCAGTTCTTC.

The chain recombines TRBV27 with TRBJ2-1; 9 nucleotides align to TRBD2. The CDR3 length is 15 residues. Germline V gene data show CDR1 as MNHEY and CDR2 as SMNVEV (reference sequence). V trimming: 6 bases; J trimming: 5 bases; junction bases outside the gene matches: 8. The CDR3 DNA follows: TGTGCCAGCAGGCCACTAGCGGGCATCGACAATGAGCAGTTCTTC. Its protein is CASRPLAGIDNEQFF.

CDR3 residues: CASSFVGAREKLFF. CDR3 DNA sequence: TGTGCCAGCAGTTTTGTGGGGGCGCGGGAAAAACTGTTTTTT. This chain connects TRBV28 to TRBJ1-4; possible D gene TRBD1, 6 bases. This CDR3 has 14 amino acids. The V end was cut by 3 bases, the J end by 8 bases, with 13 bases between. Germline values: CDR1 MDHEN, CDR2 SYDVKM.

The chain uses TRBV28 and TRBJ1-3; D remains unclear. V shed 6 bases and J shed 8 bases, with 8 bases lying between them. Germline CDR1 MDHEN, CDR2 SYDVKM. This CDR3 region has 11 residues. Here the CDR3 reads CASRVLDTIYF. The CDR3 DNA reads TGTGCCAGCAGGGTTTTAGACACCATATATTTT. The complete variable domain, with remaining parts taken from reference TRBV28 and TRBJ1-3, reads DVKVTQSSRYLVKRTGEKVFLECVQDMDHENMFWYRQDPGLGLRLIYFSYDVKMKEKGDIPEGYSVSREKKERFSLILESASTNQTSMYLCASRVLDTIYFGEGSWLTVV.

V is TRBV6-6 and J is TRBJ1-5; TRBD1 matches 9 bases. This CDR3 has 15 residues. In germline, CDR1 is MNHNY, CDR2 SVGAGI (reference sequence). J was trimmed by 6 bases and V by 6 bases; bases with no gene match: 9. CDR3 bases: TGTGCCAGCAGCCTTGGGACAGGGCTAGGTCAGCCCCAGCATTTT. Its protein product is CASSLGTGLGQPQHF.

This clone was seen a handful of times. V usage is TRBV11-2 and J usage is TRBJ2-1, with no clear D. Trimming shortened V by 0 bases and J by 7 bases, and 10 bases separated the two germline ends. The CDR3 has 14 amino acids. Germline V gene data show CDR1 as SGHAT and CDR2 as FQNNGV. As DNA, the CDR3 is TGTGCCAGCAGCTTAGAGCGGAGTGGGAATGAGCAGTTCTTC. Translation gives CASSLERSGNEQFF.

Only a few counts were recorded for this clone. This chain connects TRBV10-3 to TRBJ1-5, with D uncertain. Trimming shortened V by 2 bases and J by 0 bases, and 11 bases separated the two germline ends. CDR3 size: 16 residues. CDR1 and CDR2 from the germline V gene are ENHRY and SYGVKD. CDR3 residues: CAISEGGSSSNQPQHF. Written as DNA, the CDR3 is TGTGCCATCAGTGAGGGAGGATCGAGTAGCAATCAGCCCCAGCATTTT.

The V gene is TRBV5-1, the J gene TRBJ1-2; TRBD1 might be the D (6 bases). Germline CDR1 is SGHRS and CDR2 is YFSETQ. The V end was cut by 0 bases, the J end by 8 bases, with 17 bases between. The length of the CDR3 is 15 residues. The CDR3 DNA follows: TGCGCCAGCAGCTTGGAAACAGGGAACGTTCAAGGCTACACCTTC. Translating gives CASSLETGNVQGYTF.

This clone was counted only a few times. V usage is TRBV28 and J usage is TRBJ1-2, with 7 bases aligning to TRBD1. The junction had 5 bases not matched to a gene; V was cut back by 3 bases and J by 4 bases. CDR1 is MDHEN, CDR2 SYDVKM, per germline. The CDR3 runs 14 residues. The CDR3 is CASSFTGTVYGYTF. CDR3 nucleotide sequence: TGTGCCAGCAGTTTCACCGGGACAGTCTATGGCTACACCTTC.

The chain uses TRBV6-1 and TRBJ2-7, with D tentatively TRBD2 (6 bases). Germline assignment: CDR1 MNHNS and CDR2 SASEGT. Trimming left V 7 bases short and J 5 bases short, with 12 bases between. The CDR3 is 12 amino acids. The CDR3 coding sequence is TGTGCCAGCACCGGGGAGGTCCACGAGCAGTACTTC. It codes for CASTGEVHEQYF.

This chain joins TRBV15 and TRBJ1-1, with D tentatively TRBD1 (5 bases). Germline lookup yields CDR1 LNHNV and CDR2 YYDKDF (reference sequence). The CDR3 has 14 residues. Between the trimmed V and J ends, which lost 4 bases and 4 bases, there was a span of 13 bases. In DNA form, the CDR3 reads TGTGCCACCAGCACAGAGTTCGGGGGCACTGAAGCTTTCTTT. Protein: CATSTEFGGTEAFF. The full variable domain, in which reference TRBV15 and TRBJ1-1 provide the parts outside the CDR3, is DAMVIQNPRYQVTQFGKPVTLSCSQTLNHNVMYWYQQKSSQAPKLLFHYYDKDFNNEADTPDNFQSRRPNTSFCFLDIRSPGLGDTAMYLCATSTEFGGTEAFFGQGTRLTVV.

The chain combines TRBV21-1 with TRBJ2-5; TRBD1 is the table's D call and was not checked against the DNA. TRBV21-1 has pseudogene status. The CDR3 runs 16 residues. The CDR3: CASSLGQAAKEETQYF. For the CDR3, the DNA is TGTGCCAGCAGCTTGGGACAAGCGGCCAAGGAAGAGACCCAGTACTTC.

The rearrangement links TRBV5-1 to TRBJ2-2, with D tentatively TRBD2 (6 bases). The CDR3 length is 14 residues. V gave up 4 bases and J gave up 1 base, with 8 bases separating them. The germline V gene has CDR1 SGHRS and CDR2 YFSETQ. This chain's CDR3 is CASSQGGNTGELFF. The CDR3 nucleotides read TGCGCCAGCAGCCAGGGAGGGAACACCGGGGAGCTGTTTTTT. Combining the CDR3 with reference TRBV5-1 and TRBJ2-2 gives the whole variable domain KAGVTQTPRYLIKTRGQQVTLSCSPISGHRSVSWYQQTPGQGLQFLFEYFSETQRNKGNFPGRFSGRQFSNSRSEMNVSTLELGDSALYLCASSQGGNTGELFFGEGSRLTVL.

J is TRBJ1-5 and V is TRBV30; 8 nucleotides align to TRBD1. The germline CDR1 and CDR2 sequences are GTSNPN and SVGIG (reference sequence). There are 13 residues in the CDR3. V lost 1 base to trimming and J lost 4 bases; unmatched junction nucleotides: 0. The CDR3 region has the DNA TGTGCCTGGAGTGGACAGGGGAATCAGCCCCAGCATTTT. Protein: CAWSGQGNQPQHF.

V usage is TRBV11-3 and J usage is TRBJ2-1; D might be TRBD2 (6 bases). Trimming removed 0 bases from V and 6 bases from J, with 12 bases in between. The germline gives CDR1 SGHNT, CDR2 YENEEA. CDR3 size: 15 residues. This CDR3 is CASSLDRETSNEQFF. CDR3 in DNA: TGTGCCAGCAGCTTAGATCGGGAGACCTCCAATGAGCAGTTCTTC.

The chain employs TRBV29-1 and TRBJ2-4; unclear D gene. The germline gives CDR1 SQVTM, CDR2 ANQGSEA. Trimming pared 0 bases from V and 9 bases from J, leaving 9 bases between. This CDR3 contains 12 residues. CDR3 sequence reads: CSVEDRVPIQYF. In nucleotides, the CDR3 is TGCAGCGTTGAAGATCGGGTGCCCATTCAGTACTTC.

J is TRBJ2-3 and V is TRBV5-6; TRBD2 is a possible D gene (6 bases). Trimming took 3 bases from V and 6 from J, leaving 17 bases between them. Germline loops: CDR1 SGHDT, CDR2 YYEEEE. The CDR3 has 15 residues. In DNA form, the CDR3 reads TGTGCCAGCAGCTGGAGACTAGGAGGTTTGGATACGCAGTATTTT. Its protein product is CASSWRLGGLDTQYF.

The chain is built from TRBV3-1 (or the pseudogene TRBV3-2) and TRBJ2-7, with a tentative D call TRBD2 (6 bases). Trimming took off 3 bases at V and 5 bases at J, with 14 bases between the two ends. The CDR3 contains 14 residues. CDR1 is LGHDT and CDR2 is YNNKEL in the germline V gene (reference sequence). DNA for the CDR3: TGTGCCAGCAGCCAGAATGAGGGAGGCGACGAGCAGTACTTC. It is translated as CASSQNEGGDEQYF.

This sequence joins TRBV2 and TRBJ2-7, with D possibly being TRBD1 (6 bases). The CDR3 length is 13 residues. V was shortened by 6 bases and J by 4 bases, with 13 bases between the two germline ends. CDR1 is SNHLY, CDR2 FYNNEI, per germline. The CDR3 region has the DNA TGTGCCAGCAGCGCCGGGACACCTTACGAGCAGTACTTC. Translation: CASSAGTPYEQYF.

The chain links TRBV5-1 to TRBJ1-2, with unresolved D. CDR1 and CDR2 (germline): SGHRS, YFSETQ. Trimming shortened V by 7 bases and J by 0 bases, and 13 bases separated the two germline ends. The CDR3 covers 14 residues. The CDR3 loop is CASATEGANYGYTF. The DNA of the CDR3 is TGCGCCAGCGCAACGGAGGGAGCTAACTATGGCTACACCTTC. Variable domain in full (rest from reference TRBV5-1 and TRBJ1-2): KAGVTQTPRYLIKTRGQQVTLSCSPISGHRSVSWYQQTPGQGLQFLFEYFSETQRNKGNFPGRFSGRQFSNSRSEMNVSTLELGDSALYLCASATEGANYGYTFGSGTRLTVV.

The chain recombines TRBV7-9 with TRBJ1-6; no definite D call. Germline loops: CDR1 SEHNR, CDR2 FQNEAQ (reference sequence). Trimming removed 2 bases from V and 11 bases from J, with 13 bases in between. This CDR3 has 14 residues. CDR3 protein: CASSLSGGVAPLHF. CDR3 coding DNA: TGTGCCAGCAGCTTATCTGGCGGGGTGGCACCCCTCCACTTT.

The V call is TRBV13, the J call TRBJ2-3; 9 positions agree with TRBD2. Germline V CDR1 and CDR2: PRHDT, FYEKMQ (reference sequence). V shed 4 bases, J shed 2 bases, and the junction held 7 bases outside the gene matches. The CDR3 loop spans 16 amino acids. The CDR3 region is CASSSASGVFTDTQYF. CDR3 nucleotides: TGTGCCAGCAGCTCAGCTAGCGGGGTATTCACAGATACGCAGTATTTT.

The chain's CDR3 is CASSYYTGIAAFF. The CDR3 DNA reads TGTGCCAGCAGTTATTATACAGGGATTGCAGCTTTCTTT. The chain recombines TRBV6-5 with TRBJ1-1; possibly TRBD1 for D (6 bases). Germline V gene lookup returns CDR1 MNHEY and CDR2 SVGAGI. V was trimmed by 3 bases and J by 10 bases, leaving 15 bases between them. This CDR3 has 13 residues.

The chain has TRBV9 and TRBJ1-2, with a weak D call TRBD1 (5 bases). The germline V gene encodes CDR1 SGDLS and CDR2 YYNGEE. V was trimmed by 3 bases and J by 2 bases, leaving 8 bases between them. CDR3 size: 13 residues. The chain's CDR3 is CASSARVNYGYTF. The CDR3 region has the DNA TGTGCCAGCAGCGCCAGGGTAAACTATGGCTACACCTTC.